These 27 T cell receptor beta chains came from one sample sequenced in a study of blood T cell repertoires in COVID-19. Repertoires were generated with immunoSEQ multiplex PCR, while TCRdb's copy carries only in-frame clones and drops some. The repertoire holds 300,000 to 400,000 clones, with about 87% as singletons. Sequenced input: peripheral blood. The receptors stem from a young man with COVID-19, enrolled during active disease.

The CDR3 protein is CASSSYPEGFGNQPQHF. The CDR3 DNA is TGTGCCAGCAGTTCCTATCCGGAGGGATTCGGCAATCAGCCCCAGCATTTT. The rearrangement links TRBV28 to TRBJ1-5; D unresolved. V gave up 4 bases and J gave up 2 bases, with 18 bases separating them. CDR3 length: 17 amino acids. CDR1 is MDHEN and CDR2 is SYDVKM in the germline V gene.

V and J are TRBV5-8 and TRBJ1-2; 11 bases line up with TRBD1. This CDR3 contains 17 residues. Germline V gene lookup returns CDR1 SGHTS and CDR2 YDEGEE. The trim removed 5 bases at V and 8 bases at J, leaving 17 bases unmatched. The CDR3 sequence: CASSQAGTGGSIGGYTF. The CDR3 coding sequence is TGTGCCAGCAGTCAAGCCGGGACAGGGGGATCAATAGGCGGCTACACCTTC.

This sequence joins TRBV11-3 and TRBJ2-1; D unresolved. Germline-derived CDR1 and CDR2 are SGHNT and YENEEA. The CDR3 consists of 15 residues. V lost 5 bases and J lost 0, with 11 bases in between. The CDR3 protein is CASSIGFRSYNEQFF. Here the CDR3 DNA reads TGTGCCAGCAGCATCGGGTTTCGCTCCTACAATGAGCAGTTCTTC.

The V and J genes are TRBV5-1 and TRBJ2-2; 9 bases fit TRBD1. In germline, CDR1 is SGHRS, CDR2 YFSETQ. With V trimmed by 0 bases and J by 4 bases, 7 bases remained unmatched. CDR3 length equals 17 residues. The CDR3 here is CASSLGPQGAVTGELFF. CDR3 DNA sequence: TGCGCCAGCAGCTTGGGTCCACAGGGGGCGGTCACCGGGGAGCTGTTTTTT.

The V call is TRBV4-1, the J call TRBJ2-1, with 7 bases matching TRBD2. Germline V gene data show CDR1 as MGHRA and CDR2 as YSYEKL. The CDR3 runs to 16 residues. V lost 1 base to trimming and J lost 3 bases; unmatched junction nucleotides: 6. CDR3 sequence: CASSQAVAGRYNEQFF. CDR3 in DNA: TGCGCCAGCAGCCAAGCGGTAGCGGGCCGCTACAATGAGCAGTTCTTC.

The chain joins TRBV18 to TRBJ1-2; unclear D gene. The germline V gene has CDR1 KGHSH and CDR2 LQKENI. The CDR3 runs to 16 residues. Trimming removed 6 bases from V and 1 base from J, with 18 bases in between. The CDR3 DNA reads TGTGCCAGCTCTTCACGGAAAGACGGAGATAACTATGGCTACACCTTC. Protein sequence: CASSSRKDGDNYGYTF.

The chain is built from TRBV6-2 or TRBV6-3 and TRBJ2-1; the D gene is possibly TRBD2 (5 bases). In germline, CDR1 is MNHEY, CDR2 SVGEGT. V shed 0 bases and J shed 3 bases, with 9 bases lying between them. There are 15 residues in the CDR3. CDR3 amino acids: CASSYSHRDYNEQFF. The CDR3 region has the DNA TGTGCCAGCAGTTACTCACATCGGGACTACAATGAGCAGTTCTTC.

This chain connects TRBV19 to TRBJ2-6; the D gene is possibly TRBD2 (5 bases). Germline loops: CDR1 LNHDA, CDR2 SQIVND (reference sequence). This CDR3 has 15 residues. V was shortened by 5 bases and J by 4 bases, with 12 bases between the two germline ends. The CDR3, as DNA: TGTGCCAGTAGTTTTTCCACTAGAGGGGCCAACGTCCTGACTTTC. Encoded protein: CASSFSTRGANVLTF.

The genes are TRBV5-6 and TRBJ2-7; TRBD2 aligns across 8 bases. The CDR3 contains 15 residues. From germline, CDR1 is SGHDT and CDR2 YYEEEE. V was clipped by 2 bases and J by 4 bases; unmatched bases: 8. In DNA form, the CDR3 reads TGTGCCAGCAGCTTTGGTCGCGCGGGAGGATACGAGCAGTACTTC. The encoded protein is CASSFGRAGGYEQYF.

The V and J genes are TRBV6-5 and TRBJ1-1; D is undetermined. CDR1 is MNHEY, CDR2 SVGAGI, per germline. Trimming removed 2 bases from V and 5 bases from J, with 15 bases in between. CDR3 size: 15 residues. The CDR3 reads CASSYKGGKGTEAFF. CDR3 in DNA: TGTGCCAGCAGTTACAAGGGAGGGAAAGGGACTGAAGCTTTCTTT.

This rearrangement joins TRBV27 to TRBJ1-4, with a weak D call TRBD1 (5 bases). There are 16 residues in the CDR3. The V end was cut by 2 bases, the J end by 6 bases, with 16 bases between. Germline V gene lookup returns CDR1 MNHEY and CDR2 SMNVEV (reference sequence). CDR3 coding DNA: TGTGCCAGCAGTTTAGGGTCAGGCTGGGGGGATGAAAAACTGTTTTTT. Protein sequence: CASSLGSGWGDEKLFF.

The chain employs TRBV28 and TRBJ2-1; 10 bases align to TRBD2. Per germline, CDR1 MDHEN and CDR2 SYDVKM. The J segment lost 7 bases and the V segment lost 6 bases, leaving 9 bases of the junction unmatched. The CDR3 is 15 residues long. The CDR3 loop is CASRQSGRVGNEQFF. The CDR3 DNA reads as TGTGCCAGCAGACAAAGCGGGAGGGTTGGGAATGAGCAGTTCTTC. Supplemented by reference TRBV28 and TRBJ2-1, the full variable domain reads DVKVTQSSRYLVKRTGEKVFLECVQDMDHENMFWYRQDPGLGLRLIYFSYDVKMKEKGDIPEGYSVSREKKERFSLILESASTNQTSMYLCASRQSGRVGNEQFFGPGTRLTVL.

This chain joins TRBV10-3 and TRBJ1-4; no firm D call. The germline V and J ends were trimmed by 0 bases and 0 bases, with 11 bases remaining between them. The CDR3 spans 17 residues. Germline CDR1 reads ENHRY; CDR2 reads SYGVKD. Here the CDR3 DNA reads TGTGCCATCAGTGAGTCGGTTGTGAGAACAACTAATGAAAAACTGTTTTTT. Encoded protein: CAISESVVRTTNEKLFF.

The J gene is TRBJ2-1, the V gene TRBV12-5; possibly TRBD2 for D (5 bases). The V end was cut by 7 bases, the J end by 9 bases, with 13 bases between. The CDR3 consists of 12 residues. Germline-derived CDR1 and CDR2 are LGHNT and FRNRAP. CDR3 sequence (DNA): TGTGCTAGTGATCTAGCACGCAGTGAGCAGTTCTTC. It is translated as CASDLARSEQFF.

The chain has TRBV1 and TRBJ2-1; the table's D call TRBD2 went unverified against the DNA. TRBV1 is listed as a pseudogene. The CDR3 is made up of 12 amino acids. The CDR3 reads CTSSQVRGEQFF. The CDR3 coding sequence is TGCACCAGCAGCCAAGTGCGAGGGGAGCAGTTCTTC.

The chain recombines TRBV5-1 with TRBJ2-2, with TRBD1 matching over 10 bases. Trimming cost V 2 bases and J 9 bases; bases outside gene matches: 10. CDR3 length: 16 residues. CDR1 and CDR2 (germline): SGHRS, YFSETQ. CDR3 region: CASSFTGTGVGRELFF. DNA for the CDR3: TGCGCCAGCAGCTTTACCGGGACAGGGGTAGGCCGGGAGCTGTTTTTT.

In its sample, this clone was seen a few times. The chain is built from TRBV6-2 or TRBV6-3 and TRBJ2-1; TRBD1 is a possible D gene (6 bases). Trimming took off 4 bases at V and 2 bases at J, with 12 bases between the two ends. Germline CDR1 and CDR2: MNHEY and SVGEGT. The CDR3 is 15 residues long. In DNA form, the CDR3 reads TGTGCCAGCAGTTCGACAGGCGATCCCTACAATGAGCAGTTCTTC. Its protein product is CASSSTGDPYNEQFF.

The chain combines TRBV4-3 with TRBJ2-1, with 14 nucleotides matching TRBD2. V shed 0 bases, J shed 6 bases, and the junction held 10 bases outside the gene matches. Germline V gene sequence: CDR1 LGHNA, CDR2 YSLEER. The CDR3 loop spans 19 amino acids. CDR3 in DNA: TGCGCCAGCAGCCAAGATGTCGCCGGGACTAGCGGGAGTCTCAATGAGCAGTTCTTC. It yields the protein CASSQDVAGTSGSLNEQFF.

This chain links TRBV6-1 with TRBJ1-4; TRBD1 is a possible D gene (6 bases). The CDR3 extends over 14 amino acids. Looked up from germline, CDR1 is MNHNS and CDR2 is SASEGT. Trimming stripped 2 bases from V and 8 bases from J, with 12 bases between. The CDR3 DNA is TGTGCCAGCAGTGAACGAGGGGGTTGGGAAAAACTGTTTTTT. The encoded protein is CASSERGGWEKLFF.

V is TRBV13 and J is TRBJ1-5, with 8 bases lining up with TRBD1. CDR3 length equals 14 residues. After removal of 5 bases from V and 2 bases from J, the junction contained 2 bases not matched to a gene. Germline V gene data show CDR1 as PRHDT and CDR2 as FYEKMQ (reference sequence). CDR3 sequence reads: CASSPGQGNQPQHF. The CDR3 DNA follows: TGTGCCAGCAGCCCGGGACAGGGCAATCAGCCCCAGCATTTT.

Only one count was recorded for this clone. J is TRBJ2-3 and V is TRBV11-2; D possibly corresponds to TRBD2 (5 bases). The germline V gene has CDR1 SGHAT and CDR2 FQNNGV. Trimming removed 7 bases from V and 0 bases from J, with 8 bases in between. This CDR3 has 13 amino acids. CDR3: CASKRRSTDTQYF. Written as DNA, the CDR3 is TGTGCCAGCAAACGGAGGAGCACAGATACGCAGTATTTT. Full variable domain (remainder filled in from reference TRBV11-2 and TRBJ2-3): EAGVAQSPRYKIIEKRQSVAFWCNPISGHATLYWYQQILGQGPKLLIQFQNNGVVDDSQLPKDRFSAERLKGVDSTLKIQPAKLEDSAVYLCASKRRSTDTQYFGPGTRLTVL.

The CDR3 sequence: CASSWAGAGANVLTF. CDR3 in DNA: TGCGCCAGCAGCTGGGCAGGGGCTGGGGCCAACGTCCTGACTTTC. The chain recombines TRBV5-1 with TRBJ2-6; D perhaps matches TRBD1 (6 bases). Germline CDR1 is SGHRS and CDR2 is YFSETQ. The CDR3 sequence is 15 residues long. Trimming took off 3 bases at V and 2 bases at J, with 9 bases between the two ends. Drawing the rest from reference TRBV5-1 and TRBJ2-6, the complete variable domain is KAGVTQTPRYLIKTRGQQVTLSCSPISGHRSVSWYQQTPGQGLQFLFEYFSETQRNKGNFPGRFSGRQFSNSRSEMNVSTLELGDSALYLCASSWAGAGANVLTFGAGSRLTVL.

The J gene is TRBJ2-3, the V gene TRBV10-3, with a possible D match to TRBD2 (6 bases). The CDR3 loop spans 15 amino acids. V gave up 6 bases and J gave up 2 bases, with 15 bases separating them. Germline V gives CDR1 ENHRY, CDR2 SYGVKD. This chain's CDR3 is CAIRPFGGSTDTQYF. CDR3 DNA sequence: TGTGCCATCAGACCATTCGGGGGATCCACAGATACGCAGTATTTT.

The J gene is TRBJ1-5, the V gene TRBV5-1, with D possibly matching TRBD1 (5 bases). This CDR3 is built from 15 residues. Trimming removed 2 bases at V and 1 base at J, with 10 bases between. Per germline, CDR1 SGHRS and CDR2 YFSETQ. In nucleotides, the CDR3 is TGCGCCAGCAGCTTCCGGACAAGAAGCAATCAGCCCCAGCATTTT. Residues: CASSFRTRSNQPQHF.

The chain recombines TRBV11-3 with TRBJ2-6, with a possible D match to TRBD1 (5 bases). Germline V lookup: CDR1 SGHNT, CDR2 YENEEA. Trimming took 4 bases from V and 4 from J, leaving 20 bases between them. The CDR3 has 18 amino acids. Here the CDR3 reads CASSSGRFTPSGANVLTF. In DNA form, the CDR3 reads TGTGCCAGCAGCTCAGGGCGTTTTACCCCTTCCGGGGCCAACGTCCTGACTTTC. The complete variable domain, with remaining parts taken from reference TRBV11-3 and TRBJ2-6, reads EAGVVQSPRYKIIEKKQPVAFWCNPISGHNTLYWYLQNLGQGPELLIRYENEEAVDDSQLPKDRFSAERLKGVDSTLKIQPAELGDSAVYLCASSSGRFTPSGANVLTFGAGSRLTVL.

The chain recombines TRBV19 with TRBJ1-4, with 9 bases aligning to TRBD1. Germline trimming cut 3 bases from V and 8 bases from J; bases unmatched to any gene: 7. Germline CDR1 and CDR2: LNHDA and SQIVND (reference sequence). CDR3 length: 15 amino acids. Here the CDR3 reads CASSIGDRAGEKLFF. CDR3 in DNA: TGTGCCAGTAGTATTGGGGACAGGGCGGGAGAAAAACTGTTTTTT.

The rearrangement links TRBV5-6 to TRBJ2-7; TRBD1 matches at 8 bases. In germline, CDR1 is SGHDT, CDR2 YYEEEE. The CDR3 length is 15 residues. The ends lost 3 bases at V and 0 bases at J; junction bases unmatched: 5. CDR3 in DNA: TGTGCCAGCAGCTCCTGGACAGGGAGCTCCTACGAGCAGTACTTC. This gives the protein CASSSWTGSSYEQYF.